The present TCR beta chain was sequenced within a study of CD8 T cells in Susac syndrome. TEMRA cells underwent FACS enrichment and CD8+ and CD4+ T cells underwent negative isolation. This CDR3 comprises 13 residues. Germline CDR1 and CDR2: DFQATT and SNEGSKA (reference sequence). V lost 6 bases to trimming and J lost 7 bases, with 13 bases between them. RNA, at about 0.5 to 1 ug, was reverse transcribed with random hexamers. MiXCR was run by TCRdb on the immunoSEQ multiplex PCR reads, yielding one entry per CDR3 protein. This table holds about 440,000 distinct CDR3 sequences, 75% to 90% found once. This receptor was obtained from a human donor with multiple sclerosis. The sequenced sample consisted of CD8+ T cells from PBMCs. This chain uses TRBV20-1 with TRBJ1-6; tentative D call: TRBD1 (5 bases). Here the CDR3 reads CSAGQGENSPLHF. The CDR3 bases are TGCAGTGCGGGCCAGGGAGAGAATTCACCCCTCCACTTT.